The 20 T cell receptor beta chains below come from one sample, sequenced in a study of TIL therapy for anti-PD-1-resistant metastatic lung cancer. Time point denoted: pre-treatment sample, taken before nivolumab and TIL therapy. The libraries were made with immunoSEQ v3. TCRdb's copy holds only in-frame clones and misses some; the assay was immunoSEQ multiplex PCR. The table lists about 59,000 clones, about 73% of them singletons. The sample consisted of blood, taken at baseline. Every receptor here comes from a person aged 25-79 years with non-small cell lung cancer.

The chain combines TRBV28 with TRBJ1-2, with D possibly being TRBD1 (5 bases). Trimming stripped 8 bases from V and 3 bases from J, with 13 bases between. The CDR3 covers 13 residues. In germline, CDR1 is MDHEN, CDR2 SYDVKM. CDR3 in amino acids: CASAKGRDYGYTF. CDR3 bases: TGTGCCAGCGCCAAGGGGCGGGACTATGGCTACACCTTC.

The gene calls are TRBV27 and TRBJ2-2, with 10 nucleotides matching TRBD1. Per the germline V gene, CDR1 is MNHEY and CDR2 is SMNVEV (reference sequence). V lost 5 bases, J lost 5 bases, and 5 bases stayed unmatched. There are 15 residues in the CDR3. CDR3 loop: CASSQDRGGTGELFF. CDR3 bases: TGTGCCAGCAGTCAGGACAGGGGGGGGACCGGGGAGCTGTTTTTT.

The CDR3: CASSQGDRWTNTEAFF. The CDR3 bases are TGCGCCAGCAGCCAAGGGGACAGGTGGACGAACACTGAAGCTTTCTTT. This chain links TRBV4-1 with TRBJ1-1, with 8 bases fitting TRBD1. This CDR3 region has 16 residues. The junction had 5 bases not matched to a gene; V was cut back by 1 base and J by 1 base. Looked up from germline, CDR1 is MGHRA and CDR2 is YSYEKL.

The J gene is TRBJ2-3, the V gene TRBV12-5; 8 bases are shared with TRBD2. The CDR3 extends over 13 amino acids. CDR1 and CDR2 from the germline V gene are LGHNT and FRNRAP. Losses at the gene ends were 7 bases for V and 9 bases for J; bases not matched to a gene: 9. CDR3 sequence reads: CASALAGKPTQYF. The CDR3 DNA reads TGTGCTAGTGCCTTAGCGGGAAAACCAACGCAGTATTTT.

This clone came up a few times. The rearrangement uses TRBV19 and TRBJ2-7, with 8 bases identical to TRBD1. J was trimmed by 0 bases and V by 5 bases; bases with no gene match: 3. Germline lookup yields CDR1 LNHDA and CDR2 SQIVND (reference sequence). CDR3 length: 14 amino acids. CDR3 bases: TGTGCCAGTAGTGGACAGGGATCCTCCTACGAGCAGTACTTC. It is translated as CASSGQGSSYEQYF.

This clone was picked up a small number of times. J is TRBJ1-3 and V is TRBV7-2; TRBD1 matches 7 bases. The CDR3 totals 15 residues. Germline lookup yields CDR1 SGHTA and CDR2 FQGNSA. V was pared by 5 bases and J by 2 bases, with 6 bases of the junction left unmatched. The CDR3 bases are TGTGCCAGCAGCCGACACAGGGGTGCTGGAAACACCATATATTTT. It specifies CASSRHRGAGNTIYF.

This clone was found a few times. The V call is TRBV9, the J call TRBJ1-1; TRBD1 is a possible D gene (5 bases). Deletions cut 4 bases from V and 4 bases from J, with 14 bases between. Germline CDR1 and CDR2: SGDLS and YYNGEE. The CDR3 totals 14 residues. CDR3 in DNA: TGTGCCAGCAGCCCCCAGGTAGGGGCCACTGAAGCTTTCTTT. It yields the protein CASSPQVGATEAFF.

The chain couples TRBV30 to TRBJ2-1; a weak D match, TRBD1 (5 bases). This CDR3 has 13 amino acids. Trimming removed 1 base from V and 7 bases from J, with 11 bases in between. Germline CDR1 reads GTSNPN; CDR2 reads SVGIG (reference sequence). The CDR3 region has the DNA TGTGCCTGGAGTGCGATAGCAGGGAATGAGCAGTTCTTC. This sequence encodes CAWSAIAGNEQFF. Full variable domain (remainder filled in from reference TRBV30 and TRBJ2-1): SQTIHQWPATLVQPVGSPLSLECTVEGTSNPNLYWYRQAAGRGLQLLFYSVGIGQISSEVPQNLSASRPQDRQFILSSKKLLLSDSGFYLCAWSAIAGNEQFFGPGTRLTVL.

This chain links TRBV7-6 with TRBJ2-2; D gene unclear. Germline values: CDR1 SGHVS, CDR2 FNYEAQ. This CDR3 region has 14 residues. Trimming took 3 bases from V and 7 from J, leaving 12 bases between them. CDR3 sequence reads: CASSLAGRGGELFF. CDR3 bases: TGTGCCAGCAGCTTGGCAGGTCGCGGCGGGGAGCTGTTTTTT.

This clone has more than one count but fewer than ten. The chain recombines TRBV2 with TRBJ2-7, with no clear D. Germline CDR1 SNHLY, CDR2 FYNNEI. The ends were cut back, 8 bases at V and 6 bases at J, with 17 bases in the middle. The CDR3 is 13 residues long. The DNA of the CDR3 is TGTGCCAGCGGGCGCCCCCGTTTTCCCGAGCAGTACTTC. Translating gives CASGRPRFPEQYF.

The chain is built from TRBV5-1 and TRBJ2-1; possible D gene TRBD2, 7 bases. The germline V gene encodes CDR1 SGHRS and CDR2 YFSETQ. This CDR3 has 16 residues. The germline V and J ends were trimmed by 5 bases and 1 base, with 16 bases remaining between them. CDR3 region: CASSPSRGASYNEQFF. CDR3 nucleotide sequence: TGCGCCAGCAGTCCCTCACGGGGGGCATCCTACAATGAGCAGTTCTTC. Based on the CDR3 plus reference TRBV5-1 and TRBJ2-1, the full variable domain is KAGVTQTPRYLIKTRGQQVTLSCSPISGHRSVSWYQQTPGQGLQFLFEYFSETQRNKGNFPGRFSGRQFSNSRSEMNVSTLELGDSALYLCASSPSRGASYNEQFFGPGTRLTVL.

A note on this clone: Compared with germline, one end of the junction differs, possibly owing to a read error. The chain is built from TRBV5-1 and TRBJ1-1, with D perhaps TRBD1 (5 bases). This CDR3 comprises 12 residues. CDR1 is SGHRS and CDR2 is YFSETQ in the germline V gene. CDR3 loop: CASSPVGGKGDF. The CDR3 region has the DNA TGCGCCAGCAGCCCGGTGGGGGGGAAAGGGGACTTT.

This clone was seen a few times. The chain has TRBV7-9 and TRBJ2-7; tentative D call: TRBD1 (6 bases). The CDR3 is made up of 15 amino acids. Germline V CDR1 and CDR2: SEHNR, FQNEAQ (reference sequence). Trimming left V 4 bases short and J 1 base short, with 14 bases between. For the CDR3, the DNA is TGTGCCAGCAGCTCGACAGGTATGGGGTCCTACGAGCAGTACTTC. This encodes CASSSTGMGSYEQYF.

V usage is TRBV4-1 and J usage is TRBJ2-7; D not resolved. Germline lookup yields CDR1 MGHRA and CDR2 YSYEKL. V shed 9 bases and J shed 2 bases, with 17 bases lying between them. The CDR3 covers 14 residues. The CDR3 here is CASKDTGPPYEQYF. As DNA, the CDR3 is TGCGCCAGTAAAGACACCGGGCCCCCCTACGAGCAGTACTTC.

The chain carries TRBV5-6 and TRBJ2-3; TRBD1 is a possible D gene (5 bases). Germline loops: CDR1 SGHDT, CDR2 YYEEEE. V lost 1 base and J lost 2, with 11 bases in between. CDR3 size: 15 residues. CDR3 sequence reads: CASSLLAGSTDTQYF. CDR3 DNA sequence: TGTGCCAGCAGCTTGTTAGCAGGGTCCACAGATACGCAGTATTTT.

This clone was recorded once. The chain couples TRBV7-9 to TRBJ2-4; weak D call: TRBD1 (6 bases). V was clipped by 5 bases and J by 12 bases, with 14 bases between them. Germline V CDR1 and CDR2: SEHNR, FQNEAQ (reference sequence). CDR3 length equals 12 residues. This CDR3 is CASSRVGTTQYF. The CDR3 region has the DNA TGTGCCAGCAGCCGAGTCGGGACAACTCAGTACTTC.

V is TRBV27 and J is TRBJ2-3; D perhaps matches TRBD1 (6 bases). The CDR3 totals 15 residues. Germline CDR1 MNHEY, CDR2 SMNVEV (reference sequence). V was trimmed by 6 bases and J by 4 bases, leaving 17 bases between them. The CDR3 DNA follows: TGTGCCAGCAGACCCCTAGACAGGACCTCAGATACGCAGTATTTT. Translating it yields CASRPLDRTSDTQYF.

This chain joins TRBV7-2 and TRBJ2-1; D remains ambiguous. CDR1 and CDR2 (germline): SGHTA, FQGNSA. Trimming took 1 base from V and 0 from J, leaving 10 bases between them. The CDR3 runs to 16 residues. CDR3 residues: CASSLGVPSSYNEQFF. The CDR3 bases are TGTGCCAGCAGCTTAGGTGTTCCATCCTCCTACAATGAGCAGTTCTTC.

The CDR3 loop reads CASSVVGNQPQHF. The CDR3 nucleotides read TGTGCCAGCAGTGTAGTGGGCAATCAGCCCCAGCATTTT. The V call is TRBV2, the J call TRBJ1-5; D gene uncertain. The V and J ends lost 4 bases and 2 bases respectively, with 6 bases between them. The CDR3 covers 13 residues. CDR1 and CDR2 (germline): SNHLY, FYNNEI. Full variable domain (rest looked up from reference TRBV2 and TRBJ1-5): EPEVTQTPSHQVTQMGQEVILRCVPISNHLYFYWYRQILGQKVEFLVSFYNNEISEKSEIFDDQFSVERPDGSNFTLKIRSTKLEDSAMYFCASSVVGNQPQHFGDGTRLSIL.

V and J are TRBV7-9 and TRBJ1-1; D is uncertain. Trimming removed 5 bases at V and 8 bases at J, with 12 bases between. Germline CDR1 reads SEHNR; CDR2 reads FQNEAQ (reference sequence). The CDR3 loop spans 12 amino acids. The CDR3 nucleotides read TGTGCCAGCAGCCCACTTGGATCGGAAGCTTTCTTT. Translated: CASSPLGSEAFF.